This T cell receptor (beta chain) was documented in a study of T cells in Graves' hyperthyroidism and ophthalmopathy. Overall study context: Peripheral blood was collected at initial diagnosis, before any treatment. General study points: Model-based prediction identified ophthalmopathy a median 6.5 months prior to its onset.

Amplified TCR beta CDR3 regions derived from RNA transcripts. Primed by the HTBI set, a first-round RT-PCR was run on the TCR CDR3. In TCRdb, the multiplex PCR reads were re-called with MiXCR into one record per CDR3 protein. The table includes a few hundred thousand distinct CDR3 sequences, 15% to 20% detected once. The length of the CDR3 is 14 residues. Germline loops: CDR1 SGHTA, CDR2 FQGNSA. The trim removed 5 bases at V and 7 bases at J, leaving 10 bases unmatched. This clonotype came up once. Its antigen is still unknown. The sample taken for sequencing was blood. The sequence was obtained from a woman between 35 and 50 years old with Graves' ophthalmopathy. The chain couples TRBV7-2 to TRBJ2-7; TRBD1 matches 8 bases. The CDR3 DNA follows: TGTGCCAGCAGCACCCGACAGGGGATGGGGGAGCAGTACTTC. Its translation: CASSTRQGMGEQYF.